This T cell receptor beta chain came from a study of blood T cell repertoires in COVID-19. Across the study: COVID-19 samples collected from the United States, Italy and Spain covered acute and convalescent phases. Sources were T cells, B-cell-depleted T cells, or PBMCs; the material itself was cDNA or gDNA.

V lost 6 bases, J lost 2 bases, and 11 bases lay in between. The CDR3 is made up of 15 amino acids. Germline loops: CDR1 MDHEN, CDR2 SYDVKM. Per the original methods: The assay estimated nucleated cells by amplifying reference gene primers. Repertoires were generated with immunoSEQ multiplex PCR, while TCRdb's copy carries only in-frame clones and drops some. V and J calls and clone size follow that table, whereas D and trimming were derived from the DNA. The repertoire holds some 93,000 clones, with approximately 82% as singletons. This receptor was identified in a man in his 70s with acute or convalescent COVID-19. The gene calls are TRBV28 and TRBJ2-6, with TRBD1 as a possible D gene (5 bases). Material for sequencing was peripheral blood. The DNA of the CDR3 is TGTGCCAGCAGCACACAGGTGGCTGGGGCCAACGTCCTGACTTTC. Translating it yields CASSTQVAGANVLTF.